The 27 T cell receptor beta chains in this list originate from one sample, sequenced in a study of blood T cell repertoires in COVID-19. The method was immunoSEQ multiplex PCR; TCRdb's version includes in-frame clones alone and lacks a portion of them. The sample yields some 50,000 clones, 60% to 80% seen once. The sample comprised peripheral blood. These receptors all come from a human donor with active or convalescent COVID-19. The donor label of this sample is uncertain.

The chain employs TRBV30 and TRBJ1-3; D gene uncertain. Germline CDR1 and CDR2: GTSNPN and SVGIG (reference sequence). V was shortened by 3 bases and J by 0 bases, with 3 bases between the two germline ends. This CDR3 has 12 amino acids. DNA for the CDR3: TGTGCCTGGAGAGCCTCTGGAAACACCATATATTTT. It is translated as CAWRASGNTIYF.

A single count supports this clone. This sequence joins TRBV27 and TRBJ1-6; 9 bases fit TRBD1. This CDR3 contains 15 residues. CDR1 is MNHEY, CDR2 SMNVEV, per germline (reference sequence). V was pared by 5 bases and J by 7 bases, with 6 bases of the junction left unmatched. The CDR3 protein is CASSRTGEVNSPLHF. CDR3 in DNA: TGTGCCAGCAGTAGGACAGGGGAGGTGAATTCACCCCTCCACTTT.

The gene calls are TRBV3-1 (or the pseudogene TRBV3-2) and TRBJ1-1; a weak D match, TRBD1 (6 bases). The V and J ends lost 4 bases and 6 bases respectively, with 12 bases between them. Germline assignment: CDR1 LGHDT and CDR2 YNNKEL (reference sequence). The CDR3 has 13 amino acids. The CDR3 spells CASSRTGRAEAFF. Written as DNA, the CDR3 is TGTGCCAGCAGCCGTACAGGGCGGGCTGAAGCTTTCTTT.

This clone was picked up one time. V and J are TRBV5-1 and TRBJ1-6; 10 nucleotides match TRBD1. The germline V gene encodes CDR1 SGHRS and CDR2 YFSETQ. Trimming took 4 bases from V and 7 from J; bases not matched to a gene: 5. The CDR3 has 15 residues. CDR3 in amino acids: CASSAGQGVNSPLHF. The CDR3, as DNA: TGCGCCAGCAGCGCTGGACAGGGGGTAAATTCACCCCTCCACTTT.

The rearrangement uses TRBV24-1 and TRBJ2-1; 8 bases fit TRBD2. The CDR3 sequence is 14 residues long. In germline, CDR1 is KGHDR, CDR2 SFDVKD. V gave up 5 bases and J gave up 6 bases; unmatched junction bases: 5. Here the CDR3 DNA reads TGTGCCACCAGTGGTCTAGCGGGCCTCAATGAGCAGTTCTTC. Its translation is CATSGLAGLNEQFF.

This rearrangement joins TRBV19 to TRBJ2-7; 10 nucleotides match TRBD2. The V gene end was trimmed by 5 bases and the J gene end by 0 bases; junction bases not matched to a gene: 7. The CDR3 spans 16 residues. CDR1 is LNHDA and CDR2 is SQIVND in the germline V gene (reference sequence). CDR3 DNA: TGTGCCAGTAGTGGGGAGACTAGCGGGTCCTCCTACGAGCAGTACTTC. It translates to CASSGETSGSSYEQYF.

This rearrangement joins TRBV6-5 to TRBJ1-2; the D gene is possibly TRBD1 (6 bases). V shed 2 bases and J shed 4 bases, with 8 bases lying between them. Germline-derived CDR1 and CDR2 are MNHEY and SVGAGI. There are 13 residues in the CDR3. CDR3 sequence (DNA): TGTGCCAGCAGTTACCTGACAGGCTATGGCTACACCTTC. It yields the protein CASSYLTGYGYTF.

The chain is built from TRBV24-1 and TRBJ1-2, with TRBD1 as a possible D gene (6 bases). V was cut by 5 bases and J by 6 bases, with 15 bases left in between. The V gene's germline CDR1 is KGHDR and CDR2 SFDVKD. The CDR3 length is 14 residues. The CDR3 reads CATSAGGGQHGYTF. The CDR3 DNA reads as TGTGCCACCAGTGCGGGGGGAGGACAGCATGGCTACACCTTC.

This clone was detected a few times. This chain uses TRBV29-1 with TRBJ2-7; a weak D match, TRBD1 (5 bases). This CDR3 comprises 12 residues. Germline lookup yields CDR1 SQVTM and CDR2 ANQGSEA. V was trimmed by 4 bases and J by 1 base, leaving 8 bases between them. In nucleotides, the CDR3 is TGCAGCGTTGCCTCAGGGTCCTACGAGCAGTACTTC. Amino acids: CSVASGSYEQYF.

The chain carries TRBV6-1 and TRBJ2-7, with D possibly matching TRBD1 (6 bases). The CDR3 length is 12 residues. Per germline, CDR1 MNHNS and CDR2 SASEGT. Trimming pared 5 bases from V and 6 bases from J, leaving 11 bases between. CDR3 protein: CASSIQGREQYF. Here the CDR3 DNA reads TGTGCCAGCAGTATACAGGGCCGCGAGCAGTACTTC.

This sequence joins TRBV5-1 and TRBJ2-2, with 8 bases identical to TRBD1. V lost 8 bases, J lost 3 bases, and 6 bases stayed unmatched. Germline CDR1 reads SGHRS; CDR2 reads YFSETQ. This CDR3 region has 14 residues. The CDR3 nucleotides read TGCGCCAGTGACAGGGGAAGGGACACCGGGGAGCTGTTTTTT. The encoded protein is CASDRGRDTGELFF.

This sequence joins TRBV11-3 and TRBJ2-1; D not resolved. The CDR3 loop spans 12 amino acids. The germline CDR1 and CDR2 sequences are SGHNT and YENEEA. Trimming removed 1 base from V and 5 bases from J, with 3 bases in between. The CDR3 sequence: CASSLGDNEQFF. The CDR3 nucleotides are TGTGCCAGCAGCTTAGGAGACAATGAGCAGTTCTTC.

A single count supports this clone. The chain joins TRBV4-1 to TRBJ1-2; 9 nucleotides align to TRBD1. With 4 bases clipped from V and 8 bases from J, the junction kept 11 bases outside the gene matches. Germline V gene data show CDR1 as MGHRA and CDR2 as YSYEKL. The CDR3 extends over 15 amino acids. CDR3 DNA sequence: TGCGCCAGCAGCCTAGCCGGACAGGGGAAGGAAGGCTACACCTTC. Its protein is CASSLAGQGKEGYTF.

CDR3 amino acids: CASSATSGRALYEQYF. CDR3 nucleotide sequence: TGTGCCAGTAGCGCAACTAGCGGGAGGGCCCTCTACGAGCAGTACTTC. The chain couples TRBV19 to TRBJ2-7; 13 bases are shared with TRBD2. Germline V gene data show CDR1 as LNHDA and CDR2 as SQIVND (reference sequence). Trimming removed 6 bases from V and 3 bases from J; junction bases left unmatched: 8. The CDR3 has 16 amino acids.

The V call is TRBV7-3, the J call TRBJ2-5; the match to TRBD2 covers 8 bases. In germline, CDR1 is SGHTA, CDR2 FQGTGA. CDR3 length: 15 residues. V trimming: 6 bases; J trimming: 1 base; junction bases outside the gene matches: 7. CDR3 in amino acids: CASRLGGTSQETQYF. Here the CDR3 DNA reads TGTGCCAGCAGATTAGGAGGGACTAGCCAAGAGACCCAGTACTTC.

The CDR3 spells CASSLLIQGANEKLFF. The CDR3 DNA sequence: TGTGCCAGCAGCCTGTTAATACAGGGGGCTAATGAAAAACTGTTTTTT. The gene calls are TRBV5-6 and TRBJ1-4; 8 nucleotides agree with TRBD1. Trimming at V came to 4 bases and at J to 3 bases, leaving 8 bases not matched to a gene. CDR1 is SGHDT, CDR2 YYEEEE, per germline. CDR3 size: 16 residues.

The chain links TRBV28 to TRBJ2-7, with 9 nucleotides matching TRBD1. The CDR3 sequence is 16 residues long. The germline gives CDR1 MDHEN, CDR2 SYDVKM. J gave up 2 bases and V 3 bases, and 8 bases lay outside the gene matches. This CDR3 reads CASSFNDRGNTYEQYF. The CDR3 DNA follows: TGTGCCAGCAGTTTCAACGACAGGGGGAATACCTACGAGCAGTACTTC.

V and J are TRBV28 and TRBJ2-1, with D unresolved. The V gene lost 4 bases and the J gene lost 7 bases, with 8 bases spanning the gap. CDR1 is MDHEN and CDR2 is SYDVKM in the germline V gene. The CDR3 spans 12 residues. DNA of the CDR3: TGTGCCAGCAGTTCTGACTTGAATGAGCAGTTCTTC. This gives the protein CASSSDLNEQFF.

The V gene is TRBV11-2, the J gene TRBJ1-5, with D perhaps matching TRBD1 (6 bases). CDR3 length: 14 residues. V lost 5 bases and J lost 4, with 12 bases in between. Germline-derived CDR1 and CDR2 are SGHAT and FQNNGV. The CDR3 DNA reads TGTGCCAGCAGCCAACAGGGAATAAATCAGCCCCAGCATTTT. This translates into CASSQQGINQPQHF.

V usage is TRBV15 and J usage is TRBJ2-1; 9 bases agree with TRBD2. Germline CDR1 and CDR2: LNHNV and YYDKDF (reference sequence). CDR3 length: 16 residues. V shed 2 bases, J shed 4 bases, and the junction held 6 bases outside the gene matches. In nucleotides, the CDR3 is TGTGCCACCAGCAGAAAGAGAGCGGGAGGATACAATGAGCAGTTCTTC. This gives the protein CATSRKRAGGYNEQFF.

The V and J genes are TRBV4-3 and TRBJ1-1; 11 nucleotides agree with TRBD1. V lost 0 bases to trimming and J lost 0 bases; unmatched junction nucleotides: 9. The CDR3 runs to 19 residues. Per the germline V gene, CDR1 is LGHNA and CDR2 is YSLEER. CDR3 nucleotide sequence: TGCGCCAGCAGCCAAGAAGGGACAGGGGGTTACGGCATGAACACTGAAGCTTTCTTT. Protein product: CASSQEGTGGYGMNTEAFF.

The V gene is TRBV6-6, the J gene TRBJ2-1; 8 bases align to TRBD2. V trimming: 5 bases; J trimming: 7 bases; junction bases outside the gene matches: 7. The V gene's germline CDR1 is MNHNY and CDR2 SVGAGI (reference sequence). This CDR3 has 14 residues. In DNA, the CDR3 is TGTGCCAGCAGTCTCGGACTAGCTGGTAATGAGCAGTTCTTC. Translation gives CASSLGLAGNEQFF.

The V and J genes are TRBV7-2 and TRBJ1-5, with D unclear. This CDR3 region has 13 residues. Germline lookup yields CDR1 SGHTA and CDR2 FQGNSA. The V gene lost 5 bases and the J gene lost 3 bases, with 8 bases spanning the gap. This CDR3 is CASSTRYNQPQHF. CDR3 nucleotide sequence: TGTGCCAGCAGCACTAGATACAATCAGCCCCAGCATTTT.

The DNA of the CDR3 is TGTGCCAGCAGCCCCCGGACAGGGAACCACGAGCAGTACTTC. It translates to CASSPRTGNHEQYF. V and J are TRBV7-2 and TRBJ2-7, with TRBD1 identical over 8 bases. J lost 5 bases, V lost 5 bases, and 8 bases had no gene match. This CDR3 is 14 amino acids long. Germline V CDR1 and CDR2: SGHTA, FQGNSA.

This clone was counted only a few times. The chain uses TRBV14 and TRBJ1-2; D possibly corresponds to TRBD1 (5 bases). The germline V gene has CDR1 SGHDN and CDR2 FVKESK. V lost 1 base and J lost 4, with 10 bases in between. CDR3 length equals 14 residues. For the CDR3, the DNA is TGTGCCAGCAGCCAAGTCCAGGGTCCCTATGGCTACACCTTC. This codes for CASSQVQGPYGYTF.

The J gene is TRBJ1-1, the V gene TRBV21-1; TRBD1 is the table's D call and was not checked against the DNA. TRBV21-1 is labeled a pseudogene. The length of the CDR3 is 16 residues. CDR3 residues: CASSKHVSRMNTEAFF. CDR3 DNA: TGTGCCAGCAGCAAACACGTCAGTCGCATGAACACTGAAGCTTTCTTT.

The rearrangement joins TRBV7-3 to TRBJ1-2; D gene uncertain. Trimming took off 1 base at V and 2 bases at J, with 8 bases between the two ends. This CDR3 is built from 14 residues. Germline CDR1 SGHTA, CDR2 FQGTGA. The CDR3 bases are TGTGCCAGCAGCTTAAGCACGGGGAACTATGGCTACACCTTC. Its protein product is CASSLSTGNYGYTF.